This T cell receptor beta chain was observed in a study of regulatory T cells in long-lasting Graves disease (dated by TCRdb to the early 2020s). The study in broad terms: Patients with newly diagnosed Graves' disease had been on antithyroid drugs for under 3 months. The study was registered as a clinical trial and conducted in China. A total of around 35 samples underwent TCR sequencing, from around 13 patients with persistent Graves' disease and some 20 patients with newly diagnosed Graves' disease. This study used TCR sequencing and RNA sequencing of peripheral blood to compare persistent Graves' disease patients against newly diagnosed Graves' disease patients.

The method behind the library was multiplex PCR. Instrument on record: Illumina HiSeq 4000. CDR3 regions were amplified by Arm-PCR with iRepertoire HTBI primers to construct TCR beta libraries. Gel purification was performed on PCR products prior to sequencing. Processing in the source paper ran as follows. Across samples, 60 to 75 TRBV and 12 to 15 TRBJ segments were identified and used for gene usage analysis of CDR3 amino acid clonotypes. COPE and FqMerger were used to merge the filtered high-quality paired reads into contigs. Contigs were aligned with BLAST to IMGT TRBV, TRBD and TRBJ reference genes, and CDR3 was defined per IMGT. Clonotypes above 0.1% frequency were classified as highly expanded clones. Repertoire diversity was measured by Shannon entropy, and V-J evenness by the Gini coefficient. Public clonotypes were defined as clonotypes shared by more than one individual. The public reads were reprocessed in TCRdb via fastp at Q25 and MiXCR, keeping in-frame beta chains. Identical CDR3 protein sequences are pooled into one entry, listed with their most common genes and DNA. Here the V and J calls rest on TCRdb's processing, not on the authors' analysis. The sample table shows under 450,000 distinct CDR3 sequences, and around 15% are seen once. The ten top clones hold 20% of the sample.

The CDR3 runs 14 amino acids, cysteine and phenylalanine included. Only the CDR3 portion is preserved as DNA: 42 bases, with reading frame beginning at the first base. From V the trimming removes 1 base and from J it removes 5 bases, while the gene matches leave 4 bases of the junction unaccounted for. CDR1 and CDR2, looked up from the germline V gene, are SGHAT and FQNNGV. The time point label here, explained by the study, means: newly diagnosed GD, antithyroid drugs for less than 3 months. For both TCR sequencing and RNA sequencing, RNA was extracted from PBMCs in TRIzol. Graves' disease was diagnosed according to American Thyroid Association guidelines. Patients for the study were recruited at an endocrinology department in Xi'an, China. Each patient gave about 10 milliliters of peripheral blood, collected in an EDTA anticoagulant tube. Ficoll Paque Plus density gradient separation was used to isolate PBMCs, and no further T cell sorting was performed. RNA quality was checked with an Agilent 2100 Bioanalyzer and agarose gel, and concentration with a NanoDrop 2000.

Results and caveats for the whole study, not just this receptor: Persistent disease showed preferential use of TRBV28, TRBJ1-2 and TRBJ2-5, whereas newly diagnosed disease favored TRBV20-1 and TRBJ2-1. More public clonotypes were shared among persistent patients (roughly 3,000) than among newly diagnosed patients (966). Sequencing and analysis were limited to the TCR beta chain. As a limitation, the authors acknowledged that the small sample size may reduce accuracy. Compared with newly diagnosed patients, patients with persistent Graves' disease had lower TCR Shannon entropy and fewer highly expanded clones, which suggests clonal expansion. Because the primary lesion, thyroid tissue, could not be accessed, the study looked at peripheral blood alone.

This clonotype has at least ten counts. Which antigen it targets is not known. Base qualities are not provided; no much larger clone lies one nucleotide away. These data also formed part of another study, on T cells in Graves' hyperthyroidism and ophthalmopathy. As described in the second report: Graves' hyperthyroidism was defined as stable when no progression to ophthalmopathy occurred over 18 months of follow-up. Hyperthyroidism patients were aged 18 to 65 years and newly diagnosed, with disease duration of less than 2 months. The study excluded patients with uncontrolled infections, other autoimmune diseases, pregnancy or lactation. Diagnoses were established on the basis of clinical symptoms, serum thyroxine and TRAb, thyroid ultrasound, and orbital computed tomography. The first round of RT-PCR for the TCR CDR3 was performed with the HTBI primer set and the Qiagen OneStep RT-PCR kit. Most expanded thyroid clonotypes (frequency above 0.001) were also detected in blood, suggesting blood repertoires may reflect thyroid immune responses. A 13 V-J signature model separated ophthalmopathy from stable hyperthyroidism, with nearly 90% sensitivity and roughly 81% specificity in cross-validation and 80%/75% in testing. In validation, the model predicted progression to ophthalmopathy a median of 6.5 months before onset, with roughly 70% sensitivity and almost 75% specificity. To identify TCR V-J signatures that set the groups apart, the researchers used a discovery cohort of about a hundred patients, made up of 40 to 45 with Graves' ophthalmopathy and 57 with stable Graves' hyperthyroidism. An independent validation cohort of under 20 hyperthyroidism patients and roughly 16 patients who later progressed to ophthalmopathy tested prospective prediction of ophthalmopathy. The 75 to 100 discovery patients were randomly split 7:3 into training and test sets. The study also compared thyroid tissue and blood T-cell repertoires from more than five Graves' hyperthyroidism patients. After sampling, hyperthyroidism patients received methimazole starting at 30 mg daily, and ophthalmopathy patients received high-dose intravenous methylprednisolone. Libraries were constructed in a second round of multiplex PCR, after which size selection and purification were carried out. The libraries were sequenced on an Illumina HiSeq2000 using paired-end 100 bp reads. SOAPnuke was used to process the raw data, with reads discarded if the reads contained adapters or uncalled bases, had a mean Phred below 15, or lacked an exact constant-primer or identifier match. High-quality paired reads were merged using COPE v1.2.5, and each unique nucleotide sequence was defined as a clonotype. Clonotypes were aligned to IMGT TRBV, TRBD and TRBJ reference segments using MiTCR v1.1. Analysis was restricted to V-J combinations with a frequency above 0.0001, which covered 99% to 99.2% of repertoires. The TCS score was defined as F50 (clonal expansion) divided by E x V (chaos), with BLOSUM62-based TCRdist calculated between CDR3 peptides within each V-J. Welch's t-statistics and random forest reduced roughly 530 V-J features to 13, which were used in a naive Bayes classifier (R e1071). Sample size was not statistically predetermined, and investigators were not blinded to group allocation. The paper reports TCR Vbeta CDR3 sequencing of some 140 peripheral blood samples: under 45 ophthalmopathy, fewer than 80 hyperthyroidism and 17 progressor patients.

The chain links TRBV11-2 with TRBJ2-5; 7 central nucleotides agree with TRBD1. The sample was peripheral blood mononuclear cells (PBMCs), taken at new diagnosis, from a patient treated with antithyroid drugs. The sequence was collected from a woman under 30 with Graves disease. Donor details come from another sample of the same person, matched by shared clones. The DNA sequence is given as TGTGCCAGCAGCTTAGGGACAGGCCCGGAGACCCAGTACTTC. The encoded protein is CASSLGTGPETQYF.